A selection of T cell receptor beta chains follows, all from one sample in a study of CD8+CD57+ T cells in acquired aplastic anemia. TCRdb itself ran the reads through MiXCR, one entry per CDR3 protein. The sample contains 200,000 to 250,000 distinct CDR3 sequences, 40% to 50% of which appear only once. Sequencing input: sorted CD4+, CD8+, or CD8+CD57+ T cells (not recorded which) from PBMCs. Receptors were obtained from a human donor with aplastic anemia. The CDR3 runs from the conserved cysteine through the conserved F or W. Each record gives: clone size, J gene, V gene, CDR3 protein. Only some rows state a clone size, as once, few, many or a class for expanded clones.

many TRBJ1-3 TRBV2 CASRRTDGNTIYF
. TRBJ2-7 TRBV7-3 CASSSAFSGRAYEQYF
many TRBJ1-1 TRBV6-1 CASSEFGEGTEAFF
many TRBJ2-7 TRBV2 CASVGLDRYEQYF
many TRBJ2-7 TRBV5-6 CASSFGSYEQYF
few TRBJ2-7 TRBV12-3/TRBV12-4 CASRATSGRLGEQYF
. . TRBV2 CASSVSGGRDEQFF
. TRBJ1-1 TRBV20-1 CSANDRGNTEAFF
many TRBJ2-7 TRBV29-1 CSVRDGGSYEQYF
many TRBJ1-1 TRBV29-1 CSVPPTGTAIEAFF
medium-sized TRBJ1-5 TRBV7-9 CASSLEGDQPQHF
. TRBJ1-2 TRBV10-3 CAISESQGVGGYTF
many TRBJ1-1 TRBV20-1 CSATPVNQGNTEAFF
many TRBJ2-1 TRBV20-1 CSARLAGTPEQFF
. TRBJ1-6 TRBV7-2 CASSPGGGDRALPLHF
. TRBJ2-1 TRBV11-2 CASSLAGTGSYEQFF
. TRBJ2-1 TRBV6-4 CASSERGSDYNEQFF
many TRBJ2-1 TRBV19 CASSRTVIKGMEQFF
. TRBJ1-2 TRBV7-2 CASSLEGTFGYTF
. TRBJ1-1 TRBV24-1 CATSKNIEAFF
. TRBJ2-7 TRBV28 CASSPPLGHQGRGYEQYF
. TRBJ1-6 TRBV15 CATSRELLTGGNSPLHF